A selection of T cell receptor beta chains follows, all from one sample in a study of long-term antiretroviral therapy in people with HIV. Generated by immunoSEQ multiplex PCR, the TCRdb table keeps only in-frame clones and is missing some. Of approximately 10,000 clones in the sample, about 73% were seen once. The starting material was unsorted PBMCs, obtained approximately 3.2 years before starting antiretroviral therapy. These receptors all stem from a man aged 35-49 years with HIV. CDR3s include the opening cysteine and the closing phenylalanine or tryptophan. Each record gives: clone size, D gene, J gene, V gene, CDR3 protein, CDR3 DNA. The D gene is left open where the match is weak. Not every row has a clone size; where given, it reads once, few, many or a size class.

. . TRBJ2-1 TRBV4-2 CASSQSWGDEQFF TGTGCCAGCAGCCAGTCTTGGGGCGATGAGCAGTTCTTC
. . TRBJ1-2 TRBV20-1 CSASGSGGYTF TGCAGTGCTTCCGGATCGGGAGGCTACACCTTC
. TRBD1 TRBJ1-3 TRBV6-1 CASSGVGTGRTLSSGNTIYF TGTGCCAGCAGTGGAGTTGGGACAGGTCGGACCCTAAGCTCTGGAAACACCATATATTTT
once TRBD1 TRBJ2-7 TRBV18 CASSKDRGVQEQYF TGTGCCAGCTCCAAGGACAGGGGTGTACAGGAGCAGTACTTC
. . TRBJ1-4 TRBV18 CASSSDRRNEKLFF TGTGCCAGCTCATCTGACAGAAGAAATGAAAAACTGTTTTTT
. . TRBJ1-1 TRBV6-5 CASSSGGTYEAFF TGTGCCAGCAGTTCCGGGGGGACCTATGAAGCTTTCTTT
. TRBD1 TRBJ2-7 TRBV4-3 CASSLQFGQVGEQYF TGCGCCAGCAGCCTACAATTCGGACAGGTCGGAGAGCAGTACTTC
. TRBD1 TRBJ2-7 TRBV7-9 CASSFPGQGSGSEQYF TGTGCCAGCAGCTTCCCCGGACAGGGAAGTGGTTCCGAGCAGTACTTC
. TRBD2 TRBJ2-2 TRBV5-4 CASSLAPAGATGELFF TGTGCCAGCAGCTTGGCCCCAGCGGGAGCGACCGGGGAGCTGTTTTTT
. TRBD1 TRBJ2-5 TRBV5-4 CASSVRQGKETQYF TGTGCCAGCAGCGTGCGACAGGGGAAAGAGACCCAGTACTTC
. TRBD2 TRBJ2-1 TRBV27 CASSSTSEDEQFF TGTGCCAGCAGTTCAACTAGCGAGGACGAGCAGTTCTTC
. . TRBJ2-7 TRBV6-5 CASRDPHEQYF TGTGCCAGCAGGGACCCCCACGAGCAGTACTTC
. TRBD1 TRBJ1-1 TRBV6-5 CASSSTGGNTEAFF TGTGCCAGCAGTTCAACAGGGGGGAACACTGAAGCTTTCTTT
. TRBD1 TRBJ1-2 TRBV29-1 CSVEDPTGNYGYTF TGCAGCGTTGAAGATCCGACAGGGAACTATGGCTACACCTTC
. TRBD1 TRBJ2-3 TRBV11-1 CASSLSTGGTDTQYF TGTGCCAGCAGCTTATCAACAGGGGGTACAGATACGCAGTATTTT
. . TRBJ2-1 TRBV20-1 CSAPENEQFF TGCAGTGCTCCCGAAAATGAGCAGTTCTTC
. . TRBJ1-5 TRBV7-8 CASSFSGYSNQPQHF TGTGCCAGCAGCTTTTCAGGCTATAGCAATCAGCCCCAGCATTTT
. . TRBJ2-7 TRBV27 CASRTGTAYEQYF TGTGCCAGCAGAACCGGGACGGCCTACGAGCAGTACTTC
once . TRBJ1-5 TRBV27 CASSLSGWSNQPQHF TGTGCCAGCAGTTTATCAGGCTGGAGCAATCAGCCCCAGCATTTT
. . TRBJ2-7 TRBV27 CASSPGPSNEQYF TGTGCCAGCAGTCCGGGACCCTCGAACGAGCAGTACTTC
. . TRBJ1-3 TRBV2 CASSETTGFRDTIYF TGTGCCAGCAGTGAAACTACAGGGTTCAGAGACACCATATATTTT
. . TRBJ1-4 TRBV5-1 CASSLGTPSAEKLFF TGCGCCAGCAGCCTTGGGACTCCATCGGCTGAAAAACTGTTTTTT
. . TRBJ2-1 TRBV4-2 CASSQDETNEQFF TGTGCCAGCAGCCAAGACGAGACTAATGAGCAGTTCTTC
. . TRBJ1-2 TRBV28 CASSLVQEVYGYTF TGTGCCAGCAGTTTAGTCCAAGAAGTCTATGGCTACACCTTC
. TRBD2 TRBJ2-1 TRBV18 CASSPPSAGGLGEQFF TGTGCCAGCTCACCACCGTCAGCGGGAGGGCTGGGGGAGCAGTTCTTC
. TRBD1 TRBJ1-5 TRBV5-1 CASSPGTGETQPQHF TGCGCCAGCAGCCCCGGGACAGGGGAAACTCAGCCCCAGCATTTT
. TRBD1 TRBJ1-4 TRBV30 CAWATGVGDEKLFF TGTGCCTGGGCTACAGGGGTGGGGGATGAAAAACTGTTTTTT
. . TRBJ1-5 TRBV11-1 CASSERPGTNQPQHF TGTGCCAGCAGCGAGCGACCCGGGACAAATCAGCCCCAGCATTTT
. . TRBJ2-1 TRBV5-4 CASSLAPLLNNEQFF TGTGCCAGCAGCTTGGCCCCCCTACTCAACAATGAGCAGTTCTTC
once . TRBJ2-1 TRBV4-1 CASSQDGAGGDNEQFF TGCGCCAGCAGCCAAGACGGGGCAGGAGGTGACAATGAGCAGTTCTTC
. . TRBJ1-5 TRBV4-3 CASSQDRVDNQPQHF TGCGCCAGCAGCCAAGACAGGGTAGACAATCAGCCCCAGCATTTT
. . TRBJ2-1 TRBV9 CASSVVPGTISYNEQFF TGTGCCAGCAGCGTAGTGCCGGGGACCATTTCCTACAATGAGCAGTTCTTC
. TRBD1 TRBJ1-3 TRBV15 CATSWKGARGNTIYF TGTGCCACCAGCTGGAAGGGGGCGCGTGGAAACACCATATATTTT
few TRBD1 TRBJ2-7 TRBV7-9 CASSPKDRNSYEQYF TGTGCCAGCAGCCCGAAGGACAGGAATTCCTACGAGCAGTACTTC
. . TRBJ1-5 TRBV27 CASSTVQGIPNQPQHF TGTGCCAGCAGTACAGTACAGGGAATTCCCAATCAGCCCCAGCATTTT
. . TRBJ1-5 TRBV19 CASTVGAGTSNQPQHF TGTGCCAGTACGGTGGGGGCGGGAACCAGCAATCAGCCCCAGCATTTT
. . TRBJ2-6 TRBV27 CASSLMGSGANVLTF TGTGCCAGCAGTTTAATGGGGTCTGGGGCCAACGTCCTGACTTTC
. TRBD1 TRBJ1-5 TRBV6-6 CASTDRVSNQPQHF TGTGCCAGCACGGACAGGGTTAGCAATCAGCCCCAGCATTTT
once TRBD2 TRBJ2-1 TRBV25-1 CASSEGLAGNEQFF TGTGCCAGCAGTGAGGGATTAGCGGGTAATGAGCAGTTCTTC
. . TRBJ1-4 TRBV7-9 CASSANRAKNEKLFF TGTGCCAGCAGCGCCAACAGGGCTAAGAATGAAAAACTGTTTTTT
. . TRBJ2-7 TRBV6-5 CASSYSIKVLTYEQYF TGTGCCAGCAGTTACTCAATTAAGGTTTTAACCTACGAGCAGTACTTC
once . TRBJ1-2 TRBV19 CASSINLRQGNYGYTF TGTGCCAGTAGTATAAATCTGCGGCAGGGCAACTATGGCTACACCTTC
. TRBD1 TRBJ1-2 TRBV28 CASSTIQGGIYGYTF TGTGCCAGCAGTACCATACAGGGGGGTATCTATGGCTACACCTTC
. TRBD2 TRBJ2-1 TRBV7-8 CASSFSSGRGNEQFF TGTGCCAGCAGCTTTTCTAGCGGGAGGGGCAATGAGCAGTTCTTC
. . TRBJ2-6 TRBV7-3 CASSLRTKAGANVLTF TGTGCCAGCAGCTTAAGGACAAAAGCTGGGGCCAACGTCCTGACTTTC
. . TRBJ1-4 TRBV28 CASIPGALSPDEKLFF TGTGCCAGCATCCCGGGCGCCCTGAGCCCCGATGAAAAACTGTTTTTT
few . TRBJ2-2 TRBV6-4 CASSESGTANTGELFF TGTGCCAGCAGTGAATCCGGGACTGCGAACACCGGGGAGCTGTTTTTT
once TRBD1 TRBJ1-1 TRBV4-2 CASSPAQGTEAFF TGTGCCAGCAGCCCAGCACAGGGGACTGAAGCTTTCTTT
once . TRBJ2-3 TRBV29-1 CSGGTSTDTQYF TGCAGCGGCGGAACTAGCACAGATACGCAGTATTTT
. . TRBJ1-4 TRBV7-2 CASSLAVSGQSNEKLFF TGTGCCAGCAGCTTAGCGGTCTCTGGACAGTCTAATGAAAAACTGTTTTTT
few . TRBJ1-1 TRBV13 CASSLSRGGFEAFF TGTGCCAGCAGCTTATCGCGGGGTGGATTTGAAGCTTTCTTT
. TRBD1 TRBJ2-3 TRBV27 CASSSKWGTATSTDTQYF TGTGCCAGCAGTTCAAAATGGGGGACAGCGACTAGCACAGATACGCAGTATTTT
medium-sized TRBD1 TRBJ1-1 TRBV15 CATRGAGGKMNTEAFF TGTGCCACCAGAGGCGCAGGGGGAAAGATGAACACTGAAGCTTTCTTT
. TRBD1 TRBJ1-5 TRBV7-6 CASSHRTGGGQPQHF TGTGCCAGCAGCCACAGGACAGGGGGAGGCCAGCCCCAGCATTTT
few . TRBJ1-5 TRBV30 CAWSVGGNQPQHF TGTGCCTGGAGTGTGGGCGGCAATCAGCCCCAGCATTTT
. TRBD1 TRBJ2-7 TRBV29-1 CSVLLQGARPYEQYF TGCAGCGTCCTCTTACAGGGGGCCAGGCCCTACGAGCAGTACTTC
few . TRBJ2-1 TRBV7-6 CASSLTGGSYNEQFF TGTGCCAGCAGCTTAACAGGTGGATCCTACAATGAGCAGTTCTTC
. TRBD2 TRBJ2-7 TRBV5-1 CASSEGTSGSREQYF TGCGCCAGCAGCGAAGGGACTAGCGGGAGTCGCGAGCAGTACTTC
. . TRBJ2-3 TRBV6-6 CASSHALKADTQYF TGTGCCAGCAGCCACGCACTGAAAGCAGATACGCAGTATTTT
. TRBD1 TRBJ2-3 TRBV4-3 CASSRGQGGSLGTDTQYF TGCGCCAGCAGCCGCGGACAGGGTGGGAGTCTCGGCACAGATACGCAGTATTTT